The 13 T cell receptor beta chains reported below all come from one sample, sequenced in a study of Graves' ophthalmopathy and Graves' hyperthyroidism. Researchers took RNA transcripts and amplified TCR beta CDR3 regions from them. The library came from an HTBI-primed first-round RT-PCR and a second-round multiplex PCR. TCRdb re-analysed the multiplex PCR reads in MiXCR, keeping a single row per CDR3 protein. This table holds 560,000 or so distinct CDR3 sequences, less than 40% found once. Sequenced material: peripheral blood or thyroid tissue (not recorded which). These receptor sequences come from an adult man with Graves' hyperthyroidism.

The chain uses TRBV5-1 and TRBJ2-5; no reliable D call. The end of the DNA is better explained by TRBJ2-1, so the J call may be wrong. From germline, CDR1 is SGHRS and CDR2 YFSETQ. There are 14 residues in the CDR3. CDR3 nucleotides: TGCGCCAGCAGCCTCAACAACCCCTACAATGAGCAGTTCTTC. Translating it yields CASSLNNPYNEQFF.

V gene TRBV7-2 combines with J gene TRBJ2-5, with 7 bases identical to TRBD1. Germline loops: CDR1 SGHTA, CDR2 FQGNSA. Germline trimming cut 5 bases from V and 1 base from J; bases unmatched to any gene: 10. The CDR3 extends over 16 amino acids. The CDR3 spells CASSVGLGTAQETQYF. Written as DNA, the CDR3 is TGTGCCAGCAGCGTAGGACTTGGGACAGCCCAAGAGACCCAGTACTTC.

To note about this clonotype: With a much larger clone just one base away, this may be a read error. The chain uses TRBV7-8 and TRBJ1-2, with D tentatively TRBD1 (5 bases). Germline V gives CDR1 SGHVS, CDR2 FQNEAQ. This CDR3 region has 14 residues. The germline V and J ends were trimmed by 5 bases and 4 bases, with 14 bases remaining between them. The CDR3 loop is CASSPLTRGYGYTF. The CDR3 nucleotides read TGTGCCAGCAGCCCCCTCACGAGGGGCTATGGCTACACCTTC.

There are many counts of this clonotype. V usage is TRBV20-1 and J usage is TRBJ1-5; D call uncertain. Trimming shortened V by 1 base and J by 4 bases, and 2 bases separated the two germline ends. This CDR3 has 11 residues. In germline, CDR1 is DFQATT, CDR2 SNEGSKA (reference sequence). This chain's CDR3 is CSARGNQPQHF. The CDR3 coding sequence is TGCAGTGCTAGAGGAAATCAGCCCCAGCATTTT.

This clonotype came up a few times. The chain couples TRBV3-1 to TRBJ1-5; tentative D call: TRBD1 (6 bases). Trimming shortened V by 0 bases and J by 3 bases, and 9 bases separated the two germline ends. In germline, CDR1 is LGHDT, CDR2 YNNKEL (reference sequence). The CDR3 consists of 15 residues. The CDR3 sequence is CASSQDTGFNQPQHF. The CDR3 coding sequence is TGTGCCAGCAGCCAAGATACAGGGTTCAATCAGCCCCAGCATTTT.

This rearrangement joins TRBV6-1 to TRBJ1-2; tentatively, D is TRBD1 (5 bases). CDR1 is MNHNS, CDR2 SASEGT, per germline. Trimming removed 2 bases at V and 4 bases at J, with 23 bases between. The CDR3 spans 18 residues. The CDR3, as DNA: TGTGCCAGCAGTGAAAGGGGAAGGAGGGGAAGTCGACGCTATGGCTACACCTTC. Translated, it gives CASSERGRRGSRRYGYTF.

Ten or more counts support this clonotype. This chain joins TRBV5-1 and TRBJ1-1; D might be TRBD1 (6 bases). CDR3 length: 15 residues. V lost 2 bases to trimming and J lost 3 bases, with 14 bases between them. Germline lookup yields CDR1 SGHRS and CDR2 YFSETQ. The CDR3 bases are TGCGCCAGCAGCTTCGGCAGGGGTACGGACACTGAAGCTTTCTTT. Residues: CASSFGRGTDTEAFF.

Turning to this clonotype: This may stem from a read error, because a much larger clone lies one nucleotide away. The CDR3 coding sequence is TGTGCCAGCAGCCGGGTCGAGACCTACGAGCAGTACTTC. It yields the protein CASSRVETYEQYF. The V and J genes are TRBV3-1 and TRBJ2-7, with no clear D. Germline V CDR1 and CDR2: LGHDT, YNNKEL (reference sequence). V was shortened by 4 bases and J by 2 bases, with 9 bases between the two germline ends. The CDR3 has 13 amino acids.

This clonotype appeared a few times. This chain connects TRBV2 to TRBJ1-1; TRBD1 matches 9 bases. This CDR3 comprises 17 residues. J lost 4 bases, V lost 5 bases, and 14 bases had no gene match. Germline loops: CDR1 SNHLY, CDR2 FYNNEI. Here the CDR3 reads CASSFLPRQGGGTEAFF. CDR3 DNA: TGTGCCAGCAGTTTCCTACCGCGACAGGGGGGGGGCACTGAAGCTTTCTTT.

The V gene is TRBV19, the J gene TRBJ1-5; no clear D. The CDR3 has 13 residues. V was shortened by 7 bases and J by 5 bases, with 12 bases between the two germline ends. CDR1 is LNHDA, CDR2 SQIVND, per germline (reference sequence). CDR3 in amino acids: CASTLEGDQPQHF. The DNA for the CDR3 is TGTGCCAGTACCCTGGAGGGAGATCAGCCCCAGCATTTT.

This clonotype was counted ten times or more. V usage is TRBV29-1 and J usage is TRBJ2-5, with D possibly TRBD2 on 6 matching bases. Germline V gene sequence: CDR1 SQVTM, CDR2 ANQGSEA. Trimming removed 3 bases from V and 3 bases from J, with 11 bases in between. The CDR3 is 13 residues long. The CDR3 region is CSVEWEVEETQYF. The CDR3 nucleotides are TGCAGCGTTGAGTGGGAGGTAGAAGAGACCCAGTACTTC.

In nucleotides, the CDR3 is TGTGCCAGCAGCTCGACCCCGGGACTAGAGGCAAAGACGCAGTATTTT. Protein product: CASSSTPGLEAKTQYF. This sequence joins TRBV2 and TRBJ2-3, with TRBD2 identical over 8 bases. Germline V gene sequence: CDR1 SNHLY, CDR2 FYNNEI. The CDR3 consists of 16 residues. Germline trimming cut 6 bases from V and 9 bases from J; bases unmatched to any gene: 17.

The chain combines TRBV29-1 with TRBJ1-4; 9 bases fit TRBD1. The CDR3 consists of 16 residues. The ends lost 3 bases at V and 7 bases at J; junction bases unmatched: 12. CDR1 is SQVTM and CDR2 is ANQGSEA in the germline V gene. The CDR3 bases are TGCAGCGTTGAGACCTACCGACAGGGGGGAGGTGAAAAACTGTTTTTT. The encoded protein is CSVETYRQGGGEKLFF.